These 15 T cell receptor beta chains share one sample of origin, sequenced in a study of blood T cell repertoires in COVID-19. Data came from immunoSEQ multiplex PCR; TCRdb stores just in-frame clones and leaves some out. The table shows about 100,000 clones, with about 80% occurring only once. Material for sequencing was peripheral blood. These TCRs come from a man in his 70s with active or convalescent COVID-19.

The table lists this clone with a few counts. This rearrangement joins TRBV11-3 to TRBJ2-5; 8 bases line up with TRBD2. Germline loops: CDR1 SGHNT, CDR2 YENEEA. Losses at the gene ends were 5 bases for V and 1 base for J; bases not matched to a gene: 9. The CDR3 has 16 amino acids. The CDR3 reads CASSPHGGDLQETQYF. The CDR3 region has the DNA TGTGCCAGCAGCCCCCACGGGGGGGACCTCCAAGAGACCCAGTACTTC.

The V gene is TRBV30, the J gene TRBJ1-4; 8 bases line up with TRBD1. The CDR3 has 11 residues. J lost 11 bases, V lost 4 bases, and 3 bases had no gene match. The germline V gene encodes CDR1 GTSNPN and CDR2 SVGIG (reference sequence). In DNA form, the CDR3 reads TGTGCCTGGAAAACAGGGGGGAAACTGTTTTTT. Translated, it gives CAWKTGGKLFF.

V and J are TRBV27 and TRBJ2-3; a possible D gene is TRBD2 (5 bases). The ends were cut back, 10 bases at V and 1 base at J, with 21 bases in the middle. The germline gives CDR1 MNHEY, CDR2 SMNVEV (reference sequence). The CDR3 length is 16 residues. CDR3 bases: TGTGCCACCCAGCGGTCCAATTCCCGGGGCACAGATACGCAGTATTTT. It encodes CATQRSNSRGTDTQYF.

The chain couples TRBV5-1 to TRBJ1-2; D might be TRBD1 (5 bases). Germline CDR1 and CDR2: SGHRS and YFSETQ. This CDR3 has 14 amino acids. With 0 bases removed from V and 8 bases from J, the gap between germline ends came to 14 bases. The CDR3 sequence is CASSLEGQGGGYTF. CDR3 nucleotides: TGCGCCAGCAGCTTGGAGGGCCAGGGTGGAGGCTACACCTTC.

The chain couples TRBV18 to TRBJ2-7; possible D gene TRBD1, 5 bases. The germline V gene has CDR1 KGHSH and CDR2 LQKENI. This CDR3 comprises 13 residues. Trimming took 2 bases from V and 3 from J, leaving 8 bases between them. The CDR3 region has the DNA TGTGCCAGCTCACCAGGCAGGGACTACGAGCAGTACTTC. Translation gives CASSPGRDYEQYF.

The chain combines TRBV28 with TRBJ2-7, with TRBD1 matching 8 bases. V trimming: 5 bases; J trimming: 4 bases; junction bases outside the gene matches: 10. From germline, CDR1 is MDHEN and CDR2 SYDVKM. The length of the CDR3 is 15 residues. The chain's CDR3 is CASSKQGDFSYEQYF. In DNA, the CDR3 is TGTGCCAGCAGTAAACAGGGGGACTTTAGTTACGAGCAGTACTTC. The whole variable domain, filled in from reference TRBV28 and TRBJ2-7, reads DVKVTQSSRYLVKRTGEKVFLECVQDMDHENMFWYRQDPGLGLRLIYFSYDVKMKEKGDIPEGYSVSREKKERFSLILESASTNQTSMYLCASSKQGDFSYEQYFGPGTRLTVT.

This chain links TRBV12-5 with TRBJ1-1, with TRBD1 matching 7 bases. The germline V gene encodes CDR1 LGHNT and CDR2 FRNRAP. The CDR3 runs 13 residues. V shed 5 bases and J 5 bases; nucleotides not matched to a gene: 5. The DNA of the CDR3 is TGTGCTAGTGGTCCAGGGGGAGGAACTGAAGCTTTCTTT. It translates to CASGPGGGTEAFF.

This sequence joins TRBV30 and TRBJ1-1; D unresolved. In germline, CDR1 is GTSNPN, CDR2 SVGIG (reference sequence). V lost 7 bases, J lost 1 base, and 16 bases lay in between. CDR3 length: 14 residues. CDR3 residues: CASSEGGTNTEAFF. CDR3 DNA sequence: TGTGCCTCTTCCGAGGGAGGAACGAACACTGAAGCTTTCTTT.

This clone was counted a single time. J is TRBJ2-2 and V is TRBV18; D gene uncertain. Germline V lookup: CDR1 KGHSH, CDR2 LQKENI. The CDR3 is 16 residues long. Trimming took off 6 bases at V and 0 bases at J, with 14 bases between the two ends. CDR3 loop: CASSLNPSSNTGELFF. The CDR3 nucleotides read TGTGCCAGCTCCCTAAATCCCTCTTCGAACACCGGGGAGCTGTTTTTT.

The V gene is TRBV4-1, the J gene TRBJ1-5; D unclear. This CDR3 is built from 15 residues. V was shortened by 1 base and J by 3 bases, with 10 bases between the two germline ends. Germline loops: CDR1 MGHRA, CDR2 YSYEKL. The CDR3 sequence is CASSQGRTFNQPQHF. The DNA of the CDR3 is TGCGCCAGCAGCCAAGGGAGGACCTTCAATCAGCCCCAGCATTTT.

V is TRBV11-2 and J is TRBJ1-6; D not certain. The germline CDR1 and CDR2 sequences are SGHAT and FQNNGV. The V end lost 6 bases, the J end lost 1 base, and 10 bases lay between the germline ends. The CDR3 covers 15 residues. The CDR3 nucleotides read TGTGCCAGCAGGGGGTCGGGATCCTATAATTCACCCCTCCACTTT. Translating it yields CASRGSGSYNSPLHF. The variable domain in full, completed from reference TRBV11-2 and TRBJ1-6, reads EAGVAQSPRYKIIEKRQSVAFWCNPISGHATLYWYQQILGQGPKLLIQFQNNGVVDDSQLPKDRFSAERLKGVDSTLKIQPAKLEDSAVYLCASRGSGSYNSPLHFGNGTRLTVT.

The chain combines TRBV27 with TRBJ2-5, with 7 bases matching TRBD1. J was trimmed by 6 bases and V by 6 bases; bases with no gene match: 16. Per the germline V gene, CDR1 is MNHEY and CDR2 is SMNVEV (reference sequence). The CDR3 consists of 16 residues. The CDR3 region has the DNA TGTGCCAGCAGCTCACTTCACTTTGACAGGGCCAAGACCCAGTACTTC. Amino acids: CASSSLHFDRAKTQYF.

There are a few counts of this clone. The J gene is TRBJ2-1, the V gene TRBV15; 8 nucleotides match TRBD1. The V segment lost 1 base and the J segment 5 bases; nucleotides outside the gene matches: 7. CDR1 is LNHNV and CDR2 is YYDKDF in the germline V gene (reference sequence). This CDR3 spans 16 amino acids. The CDR3 spells CATSRGQGQVDNEQFF. The CDR3, as DNA: TGTGCCACCAGCAGAGGCCAGGGACAGGTGGACAATGAGCAGTTCTTC. The variable domain in full, with the rest retrieved from reference TRBV15 and TRBJ2-1, is DAMVIQNPRYQVTQFGKPVTLSCSQTLNHNVMYWYQQKSSQAPKLLFHYYDKDFNNEADTPDNFQSRRPNTSFCFLDIRSPGLGDTAMYLCATSRGQGQVDNEQFFGPGTRLTVL.

This chain links TRBV12-3 or TRBV12-4 with TRBJ2-3, with 10 nucleotides matching TRBD1. There are 12 residues in the CDR3. The ends lost 11 bases at V and 5 bases at J; junction bases unmatched: 4. The CDR3 loop reads CAGQGVGDTQYF. The CDR3 bases are TGTGCCGGACAGGGGGTGGGAGATACGCAGTATTTT.

This sequence joins TRBV6-4 and TRBJ1-6; TRBD1 might be the D (5 bases). The germline gives CDR1 MRHNA, CDR2 SNTAGT. Between the trimmed V and J ends, which lost 5 bases and 10 bases, there was a span of 18 bases. There are 15 residues in the CDR3. The CDR3 DNA sequence: TGTGCCAGCAGTCCTTCCCCAGGGAAGGAATCACCCCTCCACTTT. It is translated as CASSPSPGKESPLHF.